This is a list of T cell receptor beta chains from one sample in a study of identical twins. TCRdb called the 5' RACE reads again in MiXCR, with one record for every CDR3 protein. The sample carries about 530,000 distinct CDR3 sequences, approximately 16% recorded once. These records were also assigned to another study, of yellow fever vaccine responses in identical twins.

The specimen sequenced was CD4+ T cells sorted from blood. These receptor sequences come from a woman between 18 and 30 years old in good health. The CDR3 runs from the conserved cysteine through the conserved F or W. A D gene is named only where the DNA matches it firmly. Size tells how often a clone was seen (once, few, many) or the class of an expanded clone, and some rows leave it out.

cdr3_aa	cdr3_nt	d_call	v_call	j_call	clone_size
CASSLTTGGADTQYF	TGCGCCAGCAGCTTGACTACAGGGGGGGCAGATACGCAGTATTTT	.	TRBV5-1	TRBJ2-3	.
CASSEGLGASVQFF	TGTGCCAGCAGTGAAGGTCTGGGAGCCTCAGTGCAGTTCTTC	.	TRBV2	TRBJ2-1	few
CASSPRGLAGFYEQYF	TGTGCCAGCAGTCCCCGGGGACTAGCGGGGTTCTACGAGCAGTACTTC	TRBD2	TRBV27	TRBJ2-7	few
CATSDLLAGAGEQFF	TGTGCCACCAGTGATTTACTAGCGGGAGCCGGTGAGCAGTTCTTC	TRBD2	TRBV24-1	TRBJ2-1	few
CASSHGTSANEQFF	TGTGCCAGCAGTCACGGGACTAGCGCTAATGAGCAGTTCTTC	TRBD2	TRBV7-3	TRBJ2-1	many
CASPGLAGGGNPSTDTQYF	TGTGCCAGCCCCGGACTAGCGGGGGGGGGTAACCCTAGCACAGATACGCAGTATTTT	TRBD2	TRBV11-2	TRBJ2-3	few
CASTPGNTIYF	TGTGCCAGCACCCCCGGAAACACCATATATTTT	.	TRBV12-3/TRBV12-4	TRBJ1-3	many
CASSPVSGQGAGAGELFF	TGTGCCAGCAGTCCCGTGTCTGGACAGGGGGCGGGAGCCGGGGAGCTGTTTTTT	TRBD1	TRBV5-5	TRBJ2-2	.
CASSQGVVRGPTDTQYF	TGCGCCAGCAGCCAAGGGGTAGTACGGGGGCCCACAGATACGCAGTATTTT	.	TRBV4-1	TRBJ2-3	.
CSARVNSGVKSYNEQFF	TGCAGTGCTAGAGTCAATAGCGGGGTAAAATCCTACAATGAGCAGTTCTTC	TRBD2	TRBV20-1	TRBJ2-1	few
CSASGTSGNEQFF	TGCAGTGCTTCCGGGACTAGCGGTAATGAGCAGTTCTTC	TRBD2	TRBV20-1	TRBJ2-1	.
CASGPNVVRETQYF	TGTGCTAGTGGCCCCAATGTGGTTAGGGAGACCCAGTACTTC	.	TRBV12-5	TRBJ2-5	few
CASSRLAGVQFF	TGTGCCAGCAGCCGACTAGCGGGAGTTCAGTTCTTC	TRBD2	TRBV28	TRBJ2-1	few
CSARDIQRGTGELFF	TGCAGTGCTAGAGATATACAGCGCGGCACCGGGGAGCTGTTTTTT	.	TRBV20-1	TRBJ2-2	.
CASSELQEQFF	TGCGCCAGCAGTGAATTGCAGGAGCAGTTCTTC	.	TRBV10-2	TRBJ2-1	few
CSACGTNSYNEQFF	TGCAGTGCTTGCGGGACTAACTCCTACAATGAGCAGTTCTTC	TRBD2	TRBV20-1	TRBJ2-1	many
CASSLVVGGNTIYF	TGTGCCAGCAGCTTAGTCGTCGGTGGAAACACCATATATTTT	.	TRBV7-8	TRBJ1-3	.
CASSLVGPGANVLTF	TGTGCCAGCAGTTTAGTAGGTCCTGGGGCCAACGTCCTGACTTTC	.	TRBV12-3/TRBV12-4	TRBJ2-6	many
CASSLRDRVNEQYF	TGCGCCAGCAGCTTGAGGGACAGGGTGAACGAGCAGTACTTC	TRBD1	TRBV5-1	TRBJ2-7	few
CAISEGAGGNQPQHF	TGTGCCATCAGTGAGGGTGCTGGCGGGAATCAGCCCCAGCATTTT	.	TRBV10-3	TRBJ1-5	.
CASANRGGVNTEAFF	TGCGCCAGCGCGAACAGGGGTGGGGTGAACACTGAAGCTTTCTTT	TRBD1	TRBV5-1	TRBJ1-1	.
CATSDSGYKQFF	TGTGCCACCAGTGATTCTGGGTATAAGCAGTTCTTC	.	TRBV24-1	TRBJ2-1	.
CASSLVARGSYGYTF	TGTGCCAGCAGCTTAGTGGCTCGCGGGAGCTATGGCTACACCTTC	.	TRBV7-2	TRBJ1-2	.
CASSLVPPGVGETQYF	TGTGCCAGCAGCTTAGTCCCACCGGGGGTCGGAGAGACCCAGTACTTC	.	TRBV7-2	TRBJ2-5	.
CASSSDQRGRSTEAFF	TGTGCCAGCAGCTCCGACCAACGGGGCCGTTCCACTGAAGCTTTCTTT	.	TRBV7-9	TRBJ1-1	.
CASSSARGTNTDTQYF	TGTGCCAGCTCAAGTGCCCGGGGGACGAACACAGATACGCAGTATTTT	.	TRBV18	TRBJ2-3	many
CASSLGGNEVAFF	TGTGCCAGCAGCTTGGGAGGGAATGAGGTAGCTTTCTTT	.	TRBV5-4	TRBJ1-1	few
CASSKDRGPYNEQFF	TGTGCCAGCAGTAAGGACAGGGGGCCTTACAATGAGCAGTTCTTC	TRBD1	TRBV2	TRBJ2-1	.
CASSLDGTNYNEQFF	TGCGCCAGCAGCTTGGACGGGACGAACTACAATGAGCAGTTCTTC	.	TRBV5-1	TRBJ2-1	many
CASSLRQLLASGNPDTQYF	TGTGCCAGCAGCTTACGTCAATTGCTCGCTAGCGGGAATCCAGATACGCAGTATTTT	TRBD2	TRBV11-1	TRBJ2-3	few
CASNSAKVSPQHF	TGTGCCAGCAACTCAGCCAAAGTCTCGCCCCAGCATTTT	.	TRBV2	TRBJ1-5	.
CAIGRTDNEQFF	TGTGCGATCGGGCGGACAGACAATGAGCAGTTCTTC	.	TRBV24-1	TRBJ2-1	few
CASSQLEDNYGYTF	TGCGCCAGCAGCCAATTGGAGGATAACTATGGCTACACCTTC	.	TRBV4-1	TRBJ1-2	many
CASSFLAGTSYNEQFF	TGCGCCAGCAGCTTCCTAGCGGGGACATCTTACAATGAGCAGTTCTTC	TRBD2	TRBV5-1	TRBJ2-1	many
CASSYLAGTSGGKYNEQFF	TGTGCCAGCAGTTATCTTGCGGGGACTAGCGGGGGGAAATACAATGAGCAGTTCTTC	TRBD2	TRBV6-5	TRBJ2-1	.
CASGDDRSEQYF	TGTGCCAGCGGGGATGACCGTTCCGAGCAGTACTTC	.	TRBV12-3/TRBV12-4	TRBJ2-7	few
CSALAGGQYEQYF	TGCAGTGCCCTAGCGGGAGGGCAGTACGAGCAGTACTTC	TRBD2	TRBV20-1	TRBJ2-7	.
CASSLERTEAFF	TGCGCCAGCAGCTTGGAGCGCACTGAAGCTTTCTTT	.	TRBV5-1	TRBJ1-1	many
CASSPGQVGETQYF	TGTGCCAGCTCACCGGGACAGGTGGGAGAGACCCAGTACTTC	TRBD1	TRBV18	TRBJ2-5	many
CSVGPYSGTGGASSYNEQFF	TGCAGCGTTGGCCCCTATTCGGGAACGGGCGGGGCCAGCTCCTACAATGAGCAGTTCTTC	.	TRBV29-1	TRBJ2-1	few